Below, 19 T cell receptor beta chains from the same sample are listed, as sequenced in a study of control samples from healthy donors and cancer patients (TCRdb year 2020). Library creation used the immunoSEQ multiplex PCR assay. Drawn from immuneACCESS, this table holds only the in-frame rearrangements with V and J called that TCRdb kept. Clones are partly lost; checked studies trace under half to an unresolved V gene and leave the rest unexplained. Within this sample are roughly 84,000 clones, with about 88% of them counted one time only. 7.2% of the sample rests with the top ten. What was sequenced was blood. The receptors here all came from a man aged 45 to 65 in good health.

The CDR3 sequence is CASSPGGEPNYGYTF. The DNA of the CDR3 is TGTGCCAGCTCACCCGGGGGGGAACCCAACTATGGCTACACCTTC. The chain joins TRBV18 to TRBJ1-2, with a weak D call TRBD1 (5 bases). Germline V gives CDR1 KGHSH, CDR2 LQKENI. The CDR3 has 15 residues. V shed 3 bases and J shed 2 bases, with 13 bases lying between them.

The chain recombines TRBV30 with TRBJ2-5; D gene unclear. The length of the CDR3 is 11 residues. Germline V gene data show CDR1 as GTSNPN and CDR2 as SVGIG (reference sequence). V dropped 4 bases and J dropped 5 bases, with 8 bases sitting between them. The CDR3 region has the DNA TGTGCCTGGACTGCGTGGGAGACCCAGTACTTC. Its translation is CAWTAWETQYF. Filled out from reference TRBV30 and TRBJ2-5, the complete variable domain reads SQTIHQWPATLVQPVGSPLSLECTVEGTSNPNLYWYRQAAGRGLQLLFYSVGIGQISSEVPQNLSASRPQDRQFILSSKKLLLSDSGFYLCAWTAWETQYFGPGTRLLVL.

CDR3 loop: CASITGGYSPLHF. CDR3 DNA: TGTGCCAGCATCACCGGGGGCTATTCACCCCTCCACTTT. The chain recombines TRBV6-5 with TRBJ1-6; TRBD1 might be the D (6 bases). Between the trimmed V and J ends, which lost 7 bases and 8 bases, there was a span of 12 bases. Looked up from germline, CDR1 is MNHEY and CDR2 is SVGAGI. The length of the CDR3 is 13 residues.

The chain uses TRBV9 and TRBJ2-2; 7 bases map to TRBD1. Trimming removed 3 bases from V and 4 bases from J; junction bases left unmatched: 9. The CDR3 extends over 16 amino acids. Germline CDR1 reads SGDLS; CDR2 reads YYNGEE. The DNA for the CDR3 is TGTGCCAGCAGCGCTCGACAGGGTTCGGGCACCGGGGAGCTGTTTTTT. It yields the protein CASSARQGSGTGELFF.

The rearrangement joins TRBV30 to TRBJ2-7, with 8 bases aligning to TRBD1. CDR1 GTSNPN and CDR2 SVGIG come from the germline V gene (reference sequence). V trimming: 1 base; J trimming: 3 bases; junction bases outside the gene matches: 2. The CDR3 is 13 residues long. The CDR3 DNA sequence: TGTGCCTGGAGTGAGGGACAGGTCTACGAGCAGTACTTC. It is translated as CAWSEGQVYEQYF. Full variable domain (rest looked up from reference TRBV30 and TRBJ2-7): SQTIHQWPATLVQPVGSPLSLECTVEGTSNPNLYWYRQAAGRGLQLLFYSVGIGQISSEVPQNLSASRPQDRQFILSSKKLLLSDSGFYLCAWSEGQVYEQYFGPGTRLTVT.

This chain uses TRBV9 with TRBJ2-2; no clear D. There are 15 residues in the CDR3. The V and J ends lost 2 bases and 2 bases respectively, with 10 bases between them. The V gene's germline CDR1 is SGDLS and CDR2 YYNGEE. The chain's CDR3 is CASSVSSRNTGELFF. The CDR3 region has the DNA TGTGCCAGCAGCGTCTCCAGTAGAAACACCGGGGAGCTGTTTTTT.

The CDR3 loop reads CASGAVYGYTF. In DNA, the CDR3 is TGTGCCAGCGGGGCGGTCTATGGCTACACCTTC. The chain has TRBV6-5 and TRBJ1-2; D might be TRBD1 (5 bases). V dropped 8 bases and J dropped 4 bases, with 8 bases sitting between them. This CDR3 is built from 11 residues. Per germline, CDR1 MNHEY and CDR2 SVGAGI.

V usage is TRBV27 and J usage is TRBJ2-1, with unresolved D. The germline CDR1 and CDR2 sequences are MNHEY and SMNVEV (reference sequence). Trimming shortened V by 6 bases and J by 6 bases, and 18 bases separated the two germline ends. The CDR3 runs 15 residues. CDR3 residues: CASSQRVVIGNEQFF. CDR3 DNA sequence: TGTGCCAGCAGCCAAAGGGTAGTAATTGGCAATGAGCAGTTCTTC.

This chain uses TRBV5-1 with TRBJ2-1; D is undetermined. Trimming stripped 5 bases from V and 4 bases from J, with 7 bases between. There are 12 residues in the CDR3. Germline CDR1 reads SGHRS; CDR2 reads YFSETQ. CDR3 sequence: CASRVGYNEQFF. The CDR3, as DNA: TGCGCCAGCAGGGTGGGTTACAATGAGCAGTTCTTC.

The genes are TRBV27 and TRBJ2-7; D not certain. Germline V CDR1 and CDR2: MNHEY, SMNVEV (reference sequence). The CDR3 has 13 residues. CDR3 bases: TGTGCTGGTTTGAGTGACGGTCGCTACGAGCAGTACTTC. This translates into CAGLSDGRYEQYF.

The CDR3 sequence: CASTSLSGGSYEQYF. DNA of the CDR3: TGTGCCAGCACTAGCCTCAGCGGGGGCTCCTACGAGCAGTACTTC. The V gene is TRBV7-2, the J gene TRBJ2-7, with 8 bases fitting TRBD2. Germline lookup yields CDR1 SGHTA and CDR2 FQGNSA. This CDR3 has 15 residues. V trimming: 7 bases; J trimming: 0 bases; junction bases outside the gene matches: 8.

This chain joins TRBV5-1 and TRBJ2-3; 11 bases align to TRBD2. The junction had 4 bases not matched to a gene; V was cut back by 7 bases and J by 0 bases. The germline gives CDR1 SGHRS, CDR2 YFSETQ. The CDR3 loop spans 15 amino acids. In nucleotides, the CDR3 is TGCGCCAGCTGGCTAGCGGGGGGAAGCACAGATACGCAGTATTTT. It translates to CASWLAGGSTDTQYF.

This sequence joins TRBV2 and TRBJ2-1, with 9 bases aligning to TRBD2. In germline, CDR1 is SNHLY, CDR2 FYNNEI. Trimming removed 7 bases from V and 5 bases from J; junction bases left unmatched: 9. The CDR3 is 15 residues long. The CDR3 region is CASTGRSGGNNEQFF. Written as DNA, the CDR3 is TGTGCCAGCACCGGAAGGAGCGGGGGGAACAATGAGCAGTTCTTC.

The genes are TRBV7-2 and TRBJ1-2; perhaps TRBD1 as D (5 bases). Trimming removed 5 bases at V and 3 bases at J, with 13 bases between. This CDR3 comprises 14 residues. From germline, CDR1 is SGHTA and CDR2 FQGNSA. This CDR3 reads CASSLDRGHYGYTF. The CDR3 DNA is TGTGCCAGCAGCCTCGACCGGGGACACTATGGCTACACCTTC. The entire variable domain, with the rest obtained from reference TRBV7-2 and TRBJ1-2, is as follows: GAGVSQSPSNKVTEKGKDVELRCDPISGHTALYWYRQSLGQGLEFLIYFQGNSAPDKSGLPSDRFSAERTGGSVSTLTIQRTQQEDSAVYLCASSLDRGHYGYTFGSGTRLTVV.

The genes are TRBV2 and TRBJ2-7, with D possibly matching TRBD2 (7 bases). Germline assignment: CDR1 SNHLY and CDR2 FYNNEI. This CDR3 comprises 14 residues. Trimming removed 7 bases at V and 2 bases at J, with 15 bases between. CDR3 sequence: CASTRGGPAYEQYF. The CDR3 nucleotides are TGTGCCAGCACGAGGGGGGGGCCGGCCTACGAGCAGTACTTC.

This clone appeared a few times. The CDR3 DNA sequence: TGTGCCAGCAGCCCACAGGGAGCAGGCTATAATTCACCCCTCCACTTT. Its translation: CASSPQGAGYNSPLHF. This rearrangement joins TRBV3-1 (or the pseudogene TRBV3-2) to TRBJ1-6; the D gene is possibly TRBD1 (6 bases). The CDR3 spans 16 residues. Germline V CDR1 and CDR2: LGHDT, YNNKEL (reference sequence). V was shortened by 4 bases and J by 3 bases, with 13 bases between the two germline ends.

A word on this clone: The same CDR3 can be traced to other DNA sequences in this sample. CDR3 in amino acids: CASSLTGGSYNEQFF. The CDR3 DNA sequence: TGTGCCAGCAGTCTTACAGGGGGCTCCTACAATGAGCAGTTCTTC. The chain employs TRBV6-5 and TRBJ2-1, with 8 bases aligning to TRBD1. Unmatched junction bases numbered 3, after V lost 5 bases and J lost 0 bases. This CDR3 is built from 15 residues. Germline values: CDR1 MNHEY, CDR2 SVGAGI.

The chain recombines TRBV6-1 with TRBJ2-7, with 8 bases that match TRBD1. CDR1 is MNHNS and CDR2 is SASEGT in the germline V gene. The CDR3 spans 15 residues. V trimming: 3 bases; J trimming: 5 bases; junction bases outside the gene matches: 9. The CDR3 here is CASSDQLDRGNEQYF. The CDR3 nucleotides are TGTGCCAGCAGTGACCAGCTTGACAGGGGCAACGAGCAGTACTTC.

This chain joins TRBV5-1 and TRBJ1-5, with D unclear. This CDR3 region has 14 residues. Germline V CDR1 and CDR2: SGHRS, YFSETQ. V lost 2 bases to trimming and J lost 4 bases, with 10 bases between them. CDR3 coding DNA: TGCGCCAGCAGCTTCAACGGCCCGAATCAGCCCCAGCATTTT. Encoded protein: CASSFNGPNQPQHF.